Below are 6 T cell receptor beta chains sequenced from a single sample in a study of vaccination and CD4 T cells after COVID-19. These receptors are not linked to any known antigen. Sequencing of the DNA from cultured CD4+ T cells was carried out with the Oncomine TCR Beta short-read assay. TCRdb called the PCR reads again in MiXCR, with one record for every CDR3 protein. The data show approximately 17,000 distinct CDR3 sequences, 45% to 65% seen once. Sample treatment: roughly 11-day PBMC culture with coronavirus spike peptide pools or control peptides (ViraFEST assay). The sample comprised CD4+ T cells from blood, cultured in vitro. All receptors come from a human donor who had recovered from COVID-19.

This sequence joins TRBV20-1 and TRBJ2-1; D not certain. Germline loops: CDR1 DFQATT, CDR2 SNEGSKA (reference sequence). The ends were cut back, 3 bases at V and 0 bases at J, with 9 bases in the middle. CDR3 length equals 14 residues. The CDR3 DNA sequence: TGCAGTGCTAGGCCCCCGAGCTCCTACAATGAGCAGTTCTTC. The encoded protein is CSARPPSSYNEQFF.

The V call is TRBV7-9, the J call TRBJ1-2; 7 nucleotides line up with TRBD1. This CDR3 is built from 17 residues. With V trimmed by 1 base and J by 3 bases, 11 bases remained unmatched. The germline V gene encodes CDR1 SEHNR and CDR2 FQNEAQ (reference sequence). This chain's CDR3 is CASSLGRDTGVDYGYTF. For the CDR3, the DNA is TGTGCCAGCAGCTTAGGTCGGGACACAGGGGTTGACTATGGCTACACCTTC. The full variable domain, its missing parts supplied by reference TRBV7-9 and TRBJ1-2, is DTGVSQNPRHKITKRGQNVTFRCDPISEHNRLYWYRQTLGQGPEFLTYFQNEAQLEKSRLLSDRFSAERPKGSFSTLEIQRTEQGDSAMYLCASSLGRDTGVDYGYTFGSGTRLTVV.

CDR3 bases: TGTGCCAGCACCAGAAGGGGCAGCTACGAGCAGTACTTC. Translated, it gives CASTRRGSYEQYF. V and J are TRBV7-9 and TRBJ2-7; tentatively, D is TRBD1 (5 bases). Germline values: CDR1 SEHNR, CDR2 FQNEAQ (reference sequence). The CDR3 runs 13 residues. Trimming cost V 7 bases and J 3 bases, with 13 bases left between them.

The sample holds a few counts of this clonotype. The genes are TRBV6-5 and TRBJ1-6; D is uncertain. The germline CDR1 and CDR2 sequences are MNHEY and SVGAGI. The CDR3 is made up of 16 amino acids. The V gene lost 0 bases and the J gene lost 4 bases, with 10 bases spanning the gap. Here the CDR3 reads CASSYSAAGYNSPLHF. The CDR3, as DNA: TGTGCCAGCAGTTACTCGGCCGCGGGATATAATTCACCCCTCCACTTT.

In nucleotides, the CDR3 is TGCGCCAGCAGCCAAGATCGTTATGCAGAATATGGCTACACCTTC. Its translation is CASSQDRYAEYGYTF. V gene TRBV4-3 combines with J gene TRBJ1-2; D is uncertain. Germline lookup yields CDR1 LGHNA and CDR2 YSLEER. V was shortened by 0 bases and J by 5 bases, with 13 bases between the two germline ends. The CDR3 has 15 residues.

This clonotype was counted only a few times. V gene TRBV20-1 combines with J gene TRBJ1-4; D is unclear. The CDR3 is made up of 11 amino acids. Trimming shortened V by 5 bases and J by 8 bases, and 9 bases separated the two germline ends. CDR1 and CDR2 from the germline V gene are DFQATT and SNEGSKA (reference sequence). In nucleotides, the CDR3 is TGCAGTGCTTCGAGTTGGGAAAAACTGTTTTTT. It encodes CSASSWEKLFF.